These 9 T cell receptor beta chains were sequenced from one sample in a study of blood T cell repertoires in COVID-19. The repertoire was sequenced with immunoSEQ multiplex PCR; TCRdb's copy has only in-frame clones and lacks some. The sample has over 200,000 clones; about 83% are singletons. Material for sequencing was peripheral blood. The receptors originated from a woman in her thirties or forties with active or convalescent COVID-19.

This clone was recorded only once. V is TRBV18 and J is TRBJ2-5; D is possibly TRBD1 (6 bases). The CDR3 has 15 amino acids. Germline V gene sequence: CDR1 KGHSH, CDR2 LQKENI. Trimming removed 3 bases from V and 2 bases from J, with 13 bases in between. The CDR3 DNA is TGTGCCAGCTCACCCGCCGCAGGGGAGCAAGAGACCCAGTACTTC. Translation gives CASSPAAGEQETQYF. Variable domain in full (rest from reference TRBV18 and TRBJ2-5): NAGVMQNPRHLVRRRGQEARLRCSPMKGHSHVYWYRQLPEEGLKFMVYLQKENIIDESGMPKERFSAEFPKEGPSILRIQQVVRGDSAAYFCASSPAAGEQETQYFGPGTRLLVL.

The V call is TRBV19, the J call TRBJ1-1, with a weak D call TRBD1 (5 bases). The V gene lost 2 bases and the J gene lost 1 base, with 8 bases spanning the gap. Germline CDR1 is LNHDA and CDR2 is SQIVND (reference sequence). The CDR3 contains 14 residues. The CDR3 bases are TGTGCCAGTAGTATAAGGGGCGAGAACACTGAAGCTTTCTTT. It specifies CASSIRGENTEAFF.

This clone appeared once. The chain has TRBV4-3 and TRBJ1-2, with 7 bases lining up with TRBD1. The J segment lost 7 bases and the V segment lost 4 bases, leaving 12 bases of the junction unmatched. Germline values: CDR1 LGHNA, CDR2 YSLEER. The CDR3 is 15 residues long. The CDR3 sequence is CASSLSPTGAGGYTF. CDR3 DNA sequence: TGCGCCAGCAGCCTTTCCCCTACAGGGGCTGGTGGCTACACCTTC.

J is TRBJ1-4 and V is TRBV5-4; possibly TRBD1 for D (6 bases). The V end lost 4 bases, the J end lost 8 bases, and 18 bases lay between the germline ends. The CDR3 consists of 15 residues. The germline gives CDR1 SGHNT, CDR2 YYREEE (reference sequence). DNA of the CDR3: TGTGCCAGCAGCGCCGTTTTGGATGGGGGCGAAAAACTGTTTTTT. It is translated as CASSAVLDGGEKLFF.

The rearrangement joins TRBV30 to TRBJ2-6; D may be TRBD2 (6 bases). V gave up 3 bases and J gave up 0 bases, with 12 bases separating them. From germline, CDR1 is GTSNPN and CDR2 SVGIG (reference sequence). This CDR3 is built from 16 residues. The CDR3 spells CAWRVWGVSGANVLTF. The CDR3 coding sequence is TGTGCCTGGAGGGTCTGGGGGGTCTCTGGGGCCAACGTCCTGACTTTC.

The rearrangement joins TRBV7-9 to TRBJ1-1; D gene uncertain. CDR3 length: 14 amino acids. Germline CDR1 is SEHNR and CDR2 is FQNEAQ (reference sequence). Trimming left V 5 bases short and J 3 bases short, with 13 bases between. The DNA for the CDR3 is TGTGCCAGCAGCGAGAGGGCAGTCTACACTGAAGCTTTCTTT. This translates into CASSERAVYTEAFF. The whole variable domain, filled in from reference TRBV7-9 and TRBJ1-1, reads DTGVSQNPRHKITKRGQNVTFRCDPISEHNRLYWYRQTLGQGPEFLTYFQNEAQLEKSRLLSDRFSAERPKGSFSTLEIQRTEQGDSAMYLCASSERAVYTEAFFGQGTRLTVV.

This clone has a count of ten or more. The chain recombines TRBV30 with TRBJ2-1; tentative D call: TRBD2 (5 bases). Germline CDR1 is GTSNPN and CDR2 is SVGIG (reference sequence). The CDR3 spans 15 residues. Trimming shortened V by 1 base and J by 5 bases, and 15 bases separated the two germline ends. CDR3 protein: CAWSGDYKANNEQFF. CDR3 coding DNA: TGTGCCTGGAGTGGAGACTACAAGGCCAACAATGAGCAGTTCTTC.

The CDR3 protein is CASSQGQGLVHEQYF. The CDR3 region has the DNA TGTGCCAGCAGTCAGGGACAGGGCTTAGTCCACGAGCAGTACTTC. The rearrangement links TRBV28 to TRBJ2-7; 9 bases are shared with TRBD1. Germline V gene lookup returns CDR1 MDHEN and CDR2 SYDVKM. V shed 5 bases, J shed 5 bases, and the junction held 10 bases outside the gene matches. This CDR3 contains 15 residues.

This chain joins TRBV11-2 and TRBJ1-6; tentative D call: TRBD1 (6 bases). The CDR3 totals 15 residues. Trimming stripped 6 bases from V and 7 bases from J, with 16 bases between. Germline loops: CDR1 SGHAT, CDR2 FQNNGV. CDR3 protein: CASRMSQGQNSPLHF. The DNA of the CDR3 is TGTGCCAGCAGAATGAGCCAGGGGCAGAATTCACCCCTCCACTTT.